This TCR beta chain originates from a study of glioma-infiltrating T cells after dendritic cell vaccination. Turning to the study itself: Patients received three intradermal dendritic cell vaccine injections at biweekly intervals.

Primers: 60 V beta forward and 13 J beta reverse. Sequencing was performed with immunoSEQ multiplex PCR; in TCRdb, only in-frame clones are kept and a portion is missing. The repertoire includes roughly 98,000 clones, 65% to 90% of them detected once, and approximately 14% sits in the top ten. This clone showed up just a few times. Its antigen is unidentified. Germline V gene data show CDR1 as LNHNV and CDR2 as YYDKDF (reference sequence). There are 15 residues in the CDR3. V dropped 3 bases and J dropped 3; count of bases not matched to a gene: 5. Overall study results and limits: TCR clonality showed no direct relationship with survival. The cohort had few patients with full blood and tumor sets.

The genes are TRBV15 and TRBJ2-7; the match to TRBD2 covers 10 bases. The specimen was blood, collected before dendritic cell vaccination. The clonotype was recovered from a human donor with glioblastoma. The CDR3 DNA sequence: TGTGCCACCAGCAGGATCTTAGCGGGGGGCTACGAGCAGTACTTC. It specifies CATSRILAGGYEQYF.